This TCR beta chain was sequenced during a study of blood T cell repertoires in COVID-19. Methods used by the authors: Scientists estimated how many nucleated cells there were by amplifying reference gene primers. Measured with immunoSEQ multiplex PCR; TCRdb has only the in-frame clones, and not every one. V and J calls and clone size are as listed in that table; D and trimming were resolved from the DNA. The sample records roughly 100,000 clones, 82% being singletons. With 3 bases clipped from V and 4 bases from J, the junction kept 14 bases outside the gene matches. This CDR3 spans 17 amino acids. CDR1 LNHDA and CDR2 SQIVND come from the germline V gene (reference sequence).

The chain joins TRBV19 to TRBJ1-2; 7 bases map to TRBD1. The sequencing input was peripheral blood. This clonotype was obtained from a man aged 55 to 69 with acute or convalescent COVID-19. For the CDR3, the DNA is TGTGCCAGTAGTATTACTCAAGGGGGCGCGTTGGTCTATGGCTACACCTTC. It translates to CASSITQGGALVYGYTF. Variable domain in full (rest from reference TRBV19 and TRBJ1-2): DGGITQSPKYLFRKEGQNVTLSCEQNLNHDAMYWYRQDPGQGLRLIYYSQIVNDFQKGDIAEGYSVSREKKESFPLTVTSAQKNPTAFYLCASSITQGGALVYGYTFGSGTRLTVV.